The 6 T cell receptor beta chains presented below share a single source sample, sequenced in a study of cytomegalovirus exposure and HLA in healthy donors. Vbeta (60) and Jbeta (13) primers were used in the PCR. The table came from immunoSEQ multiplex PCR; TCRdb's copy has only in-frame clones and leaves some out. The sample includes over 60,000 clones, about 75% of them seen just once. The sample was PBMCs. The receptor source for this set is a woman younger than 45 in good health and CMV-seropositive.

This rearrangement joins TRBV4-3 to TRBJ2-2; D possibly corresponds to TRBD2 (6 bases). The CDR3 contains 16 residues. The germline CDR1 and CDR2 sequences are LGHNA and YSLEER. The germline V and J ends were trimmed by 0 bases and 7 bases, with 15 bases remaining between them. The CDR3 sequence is CASSQEVGTGVGELFF. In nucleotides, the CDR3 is TGCGCCAGCAGCCAAGAGGTGGGAACGGGAGTCGGGGAGCTGTTTTTT.

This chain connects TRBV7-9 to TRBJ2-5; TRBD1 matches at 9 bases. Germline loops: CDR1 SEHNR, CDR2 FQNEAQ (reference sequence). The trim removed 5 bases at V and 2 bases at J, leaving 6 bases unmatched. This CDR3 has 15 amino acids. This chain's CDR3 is CASSTRDRVQETQYF. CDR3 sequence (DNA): TGTGCCAGCAGCACGAGGGACAGGGTTCAAGAGACCCAGTACTTC.

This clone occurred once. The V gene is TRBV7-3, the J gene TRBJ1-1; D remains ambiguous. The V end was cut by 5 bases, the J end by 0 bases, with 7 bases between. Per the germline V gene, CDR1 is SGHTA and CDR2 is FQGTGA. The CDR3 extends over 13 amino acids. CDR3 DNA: TGTGCCAGCAGCCATACAGTGAACACTGAAGCTTTCTTT. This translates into CASSHTVNTEAFF.

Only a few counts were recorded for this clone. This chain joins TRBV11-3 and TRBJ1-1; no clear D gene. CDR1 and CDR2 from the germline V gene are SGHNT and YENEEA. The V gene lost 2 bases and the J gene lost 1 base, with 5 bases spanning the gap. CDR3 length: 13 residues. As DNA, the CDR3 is TGTGCCAGCAGCTTACGAGAGAACACTGAAGCTTTCTTT. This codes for CASSLRENTEAFF.

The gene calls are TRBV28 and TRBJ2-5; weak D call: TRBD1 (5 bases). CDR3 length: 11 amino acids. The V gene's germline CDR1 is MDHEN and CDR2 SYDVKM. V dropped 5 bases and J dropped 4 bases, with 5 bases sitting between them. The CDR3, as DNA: TGTGCCAGCAGTAGGGGAGAGACCCAGTACTTC. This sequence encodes CASSRGETQYF.

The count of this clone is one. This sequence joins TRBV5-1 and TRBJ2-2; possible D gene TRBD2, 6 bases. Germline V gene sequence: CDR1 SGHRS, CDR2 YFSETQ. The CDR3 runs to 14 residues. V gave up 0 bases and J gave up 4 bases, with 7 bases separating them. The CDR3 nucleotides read TGCGCCAGCAGCTTGGTGGGAGGCACCGGGGAGCTGTTTTTT. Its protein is CASSLVGGTGELFF.